Listed below are T cell receptor beta chains from one sample, sequenced in a study of T cells in Graves' hyperthyroidism and ophthalmopathy. TCRdb itself ran the multiplex PCR reads through MiXCR, one entry per CDR3 protein. Among hundreds of thousands of distinct CDR3 sequences listed, 14% to 15% were seen once. The sequenced material came from blood. These receptors originate from a man aged 18 to 29 with Graves' ophthalmopathy. Both conserved end residues are part of each CDR3. Fields, in order: clone size, D gene, J gene, V gene, CDR3 protein, CDR3 DNA. The D gene is left open where the match is weak. Not all rows give a size; the values are once, few, many and, for expanded clones, a class.

clone_size: many
d_call: -
j_call: TRBJ1-5
v_call: TRBV12-3/TRBV12-4
cdr3_aa: CASSPYGRSNQPQHF
cdr3_nt: TGTGCCAGCAGTCCCTACGGGAGAAGCAATCAGCCCCAGCATTTT

clone_size: many
d_call: -
j_call: TRBJ2-7
v_call: TRBV20-1
cdr3_aa: CSARVPSAPTYEQYF
cdr3_nt: TGCAGTGCTAGAGTCCCCTCAGCCCCTACCTACGAGCAGTACTTC

clone_size: -
d_call: TRBD2
j_call: TRBJ2-2
v_call: TRBV20-1
cdr3_aa: CSARLAGGPTGELFF
cdr3_nt: TGCAGTGCTAGACTAGCGGGGGGGCCCACCGGGGAGCTGTTTTTT

clone_size: many
d_call: TRBD2
j_call: TRBJ2-3
v_call: TRBV10-1
cdr3_aa: CASSRLAGTDTQYF
cdr3_nt: TGCGCCAGCAGTCGTCTAGCGGGCACAGATACGCAGTATTTT

clone_size: many
d_call: -
j_call: TRBJ1-1
v_call: TRBV18
cdr3_aa: CASSPRQNTEAFF
cdr3_nt: TGTGCCAGCAGCCCCCGACAGAACACTGAAGCTTTCTTT

clone_size: many
d_call: -
j_call: TRBJ2-3
v_call: TRBV7-2
cdr3_aa: CASSLMDTDTQYF
cdr3_nt: TGTGCCAGCAGCTTAATGGACACAGATACGCAGTATTTT

clone_size: few
d_call: -
j_call: TRBJ1-2
v_call: TRBV24-1
cdr3_aa: CATSDPDRYGYTF
cdr3_nt: TGTGCCACCAGTGACCCGGACAGATATGGCTACACCTTC

clone_size: many
d_call: TRBD2
j_call: TRBJ2-1
v_call: TRBV11-2
cdr3_aa: CASSSTSRWVYEQFF
cdr3_nt: TGTGCCAGCAGCTCGACTAGCCGCTGGGTCTATGAGCAGTTCTTC

clone_size: -
d_call: -
j_call: TRBJ2-3
v_call: TRBV9
cdr3_aa: CASSVGRDQGTDTQYF
cdr3_nt: TGTGCCAGCAGCGTAGGAAGGGATCAGGGCACAGATACGCAGTATTTT

clone_size: many
d_call: TRBD2
j_call: TRBJ2-1
v_call: TRBV7-2
cdr3_aa: CASSLGTTSYNEQFF
cdr3_nt: TGTGCCAGCAGTTTAGGGACTACCTCCTACAATGAGCAGTTCTTC

clone_size: many
d_call: -
j_call: TRBJ2-7
v_call: TRBV5-6
cdr3_aa: CASNQAWTRSSYEQYF
cdr3_nt: TGTGCCAGCAACCAAGCTTGGACCAGGAGCTCCTACGAGCAGTACTTC

clone_size: few
d_call: -
j_call: TRBJ1-1
v_call: TRBV19
cdr3_aa: CASSIGHLITEAFF
cdr3_nt: TGTGCCAGTAGTATAGGCCATTTGATCACTGAAGCTTTCTTT

clone_size: -
d_call: TRBD1
j_call: TRBJ2-7
v_call: TRBV6-2/TRBV6-3
cdr3_aa: CASGYRDRGYEQYF
cdr3_nt: TGTGCCAGCGGGTACCGGGACAGGGGTTACGAGCAGTACTTC

clone_size: few
d_call: TRBD1
j_call: TRBJ2-7
v_call: TRBV4-1
cdr3_aa: CASSSGQGALEQYF
cdr3_nt: TGCGCCAGCAGCTCCGGACAGGGGGCGCTTGAGCAGTACTTC

clone_size: many
d_call: -
j_call: TRBJ2-5
v_call: TRBV18
cdr3_aa: CASSPPGNQETQYF
cdr3_nt: TGTGCCAGCTCACCACCCGGGAACCAAGAGACCCAGTACTTC

clone_size: few
d_call: TRBD1
j_call: TRBJ1-2
v_call: TRBV9
cdr3_aa: CASSVDPGQQQPYGYTF
cdr3_nt: TGTGCCAGCAGCGTAGACCCGGGACAGCAACAGCCGTATGGCTACACCTTC

clone_size: many
d_call: TRBD1
j_call: TRBJ2-7
v_call: TRBV13
cdr3_aa: CASSLEGQGPSEQYF
cdr3_nt: TGTGCCAGCAGCTTAGAGGGACAGGGGCCTTCCGAGCAGTACTTC

clone_size: few
d_call: -
j_call: TRBJ1-1
v_call: TRBV19
cdr3_aa: CASSIQGATEAFF
cdr3_nt: TGTGCCAGTAGTATACAGGGCGCCACTGAAGCTTTCTTT

clone_size: -
d_call: -
j_call: TRBJ2-2
v_call: TRBV30
cdr3_aa: CAWSVRQGMEELFF
cdr3_nt: TGTGCCTGGAGTGTACGGCAGGGAATGGAAGAGCTGTTTTTT

clone_size: few
d_call: -
j_call: TRBJ2-2
v_call: TRBV7-6
cdr3_aa: CASSLERMDTGELFF
cdr3_nt: TGTGCCAGCAGCTTAGAGAGGATGGACACCGGGGAGCTGTTTTTT

clone_size: -
d_call: TRBD1
j_call: TRBJ1-2
v_call: TRBV20-1
cdr3_aa: CSGPTGIINYGYTF
cdr3_nt: TGCAGTGGTCCGACAGGGATTATAAACTATGGCTACACCTTC

clone_size: many
d_call: -
j_call: TRBJ2-3
v_call: TRBV7-9
cdr3_aa: CASSLASPDTQYF
cdr3_nt: TGTGCCAGCAGCTTGGCCAGTCCTGATACGCAGTATTTT

clone_size: -
d_call: -
j_call: TRBJ1-2
v_call: TRBV29-1
cdr3_aa: CSVAGRGGSGYTF
cdr3_nt: TGCAGCGTTGCGGGAAGGGGGGGATCCGGCTACACCTTC

clone_size: few
d_call: -
j_call: TRBJ1-1
v_call: TRBV19
cdr3_aa: CASSKTMNTEAFF
cdr3_nt: TGTGCCAGTAGTAAAACCATGAACACTGAAGCTTTCTTT

clone_size: many
d_call: -
j_call: TRBJ2-3
v_call: TRBV3-1
cdr3_aa: CASSHNWGAGTDTQYF
cdr3_nt: TGTGCCAGCAGCCACAACTGGGGGGCAGGCACAGATACGCAGTATTTT

clone_size: -
d_call: -
j_call: TRBJ2-1
v_call: TRBV18
cdr3_aa: CASSTTISLSGGYNEQFF
cdr3_nt: TGTGCCAGCTCAACAACTATATCCCTAAGCGGAGGATACAATGAGCAGTTCTTC

clone_size: many
d_call: -
j_call: TRBJ2-5
v_call: TRBV18
cdr3_aa: CASSSTGSPETQYF
cdr3_nt: TGTGCCAGCTCATCGACCGGCTCCCCAGAGACCCAGTACTTC

clone_size: few
d_call: TRBD1
j_call: TRBJ1-6
v_call: TRBV12-5
cdr3_aa: CASGLILQGAENSPLHF
cdr3_nt: TGTGCTAGTGGTTTGATATTACAGGGGGCGGAAAATTCACCCCTCCACTTT

clone_size: many
d_call: TRBD1
j_call: TRBJ2-3
v_call: TRBV11-2
cdr3_aa: CAGSTGDTDTQYF
cdr3_nt: TGTGCCGGCTCGACAGGGGACACAGATACGCAGTATTTT

clone_size: few
d_call: TRBD2
j_call: TRBJ2-3
v_call: TRBV30
cdr3_aa: CAWRTSGGPDTQYF
cdr3_nt: TGTGCCTGGAGGACTAGCGGGGGGCCAGATACGCAGTATTTT

clone_size: -
d_call: -
j_call: TRBJ2-7
v_call: TRBV27
cdr3_aa: CASSYRLVGYEQYF
cdr3_nt: TGTGCCAGCAGTTACAGACTTGTTGGATACGAGCAGTACTTC

clone_size: -
d_call: -
j_call: TRBJ2-1
v_call: TRBV5-6
cdr3_aa: CASSLVREYGNEQFF
cdr3_nt: TGTGCCAGCAGCTTGGTACGGGAGTATGGCAATGAGCAGTTCTTC

clone_size: -
d_call: TRBD1
j_call: TRBJ1-2
v_call: TRBV27
cdr3_aa: CASSLIMGATGDYGYTF
cdr3_nt: TGTGCCAGCAGTTTAATTATGGGGGCAACAGGGGACTATGGCTACACCTTC

clone_size: -
d_call: -
j_call: TRBJ1-4
v_call: TRBV19
cdr3_aa: CASSISYKLPPNEKLFF
cdr3_nt: TGTGCCAGTAGTATCTCTTATAAATTGCCACCTAATGAAAAACTGTTTTTT

clone_size: few
d_call: -
j_call: TRBJ2-3
v_call: TRBV6-5
cdr3_aa: CASSYGQDSSTDTQYF
cdr3_nt: TGTGCCAGCAGTTACGGGCAGGACTCTAGCACAGATACGCAGTATTTT

clone_size: few
d_call: TRBD2
j_call: TRBJ2-1
v_call: TRBV4-2
cdr3_aa: CASSQHSGSWYEQFF
cdr3_nt: TGTGCCAGCAGCCAACATAGCGGGAGTTGGTATGAGCAGTTCTTC

clone_size: many
d_call: -
j_call: TRBJ1-5
v_call: TRBV6-2/TRBV6-3
cdr3_aa: CASSYVSVNQPQHF
cdr3_nt: TGTGCCAGCAGTTACGTCAGCGTCAATCAGCCCCAGCATTTT

clone_size: few
d_call: TRBD1
j_call: TRBJ2-7
v_call: TRBV6-1
cdr3_aa: CASSYSPGQGSIEQYF
cdr3_nt: TGTGCCAGCAGTTACTCCCCGGGACAGGGGAGTATCGAGCAGTACTTC

clone_size: -
d_call: TRBD2
j_call: TRBJ2-3
v_call: TRBV13
cdr3_aa: CASSPSGTPSTDTQYF
cdr3_nt: TGTGCCAGCAGCCCAAGCGGGACCCCAAGCACAGATACGCAGTATTTT

clone_size: many
d_call: -
j_call: TRBJ2-5
v_call: TRBV18
cdr3_aa: CASCRDQQETQYF
cdr3_nt: TGTGCCAGCTGCCGGGACCAACAAGAGACCCAGTACTTC

clone_size: many
d_call: TRBD2
j_call: TRBJ2-5
v_call: TRBV5-8
cdr3_aa: CASSQGLAGVIQETQYF
cdr3_nt: TGTGCCAGCAGCCAGGGACTAGCGGGGGTTATTCAAGAGACCCAGTACTTC

clone_size: -
d_call: TRBD2
j_call: TRBJ2-3
v_call: TRBV20-1
cdr3_aa: CSAGVGGFTDTQYF
cdr3_nt: TGCAGTGCTGGAGTGGGGGGGTTCACAGATACGCAGTATTTT

clone_size: many
d_call: -
j_call: TRBJ2-2
v_call: TRBV11-2
cdr3_aa: CASSSQAGGELFF
cdr3_nt: TGTGCCAGCAGCTCGCAGGCCGGGGGGGAGCTGTTTTTT

clone_size: many
d_call: -
j_call: TRBJ1-1
v_call: TRBV2
cdr3_aa: CASRYGYTEAFF
cdr3_nt: TGTGCCAGCCGCTACGGCTACACTGAAGCTTTCTTT

clone_size: many
d_call: -
j_call: TRBJ1-3
v_call: TRBV20-1
cdr3_aa: CSARFSGADTIYF
cdr3_nt: TGCAGTGCTAGATTTTCAGGGGCAGACACCATATATTTT

clone_size: many
d_call: TRBD1
j_call: TRBJ2-7
v_call: TRBV6-1
cdr3_aa: CASSYPSLSGQGAYEQYF
cdr3_nt: TGTGCCAGCAGTTATCCTTCCCTTTCGGGACAGGGCGCCTACGAGCAGTACTTC

clone_size: many
d_call: TRBD1
j_call: TRBJ2-5
v_call: TRBV7-8
cdr3_aa: CASIGQGKETQYF
cdr3_nt: TGTGCCAGCATCGGACAGGGGAAAGAGACCCAGTACTTC

clone_size: many
d_call: TRBD1
j_call: TRBJ1-5
v_call: TRBV7-8
cdr3_aa: CASRPDRGLSNQPQHF
cdr3_nt: TGTGCCAGCAGACCAGACAGGGGGCTGAGCAATCAGCCCCAGCATTTT

clone_size: many
d_call: TRBD2
j_call: TRBJ2-1
v_call: TRBV28
cdr3_aa: CASSFEWTSGRAYNEQFF
cdr3_nt: TGTGCCAGCAGTTTCGAATGGACTAGCGGGAGGGCCTACAATGAGCAGTTCTTC

clone_size: many
d_call: TRBD2
j_call: TRBJ2-3
v_call: TRBV7-3
cdr3_aa: CASSLGRGGSTNTDTQYF
cdr3_nt: TGTGCCAGCAGCTTAGGGCGCGGCGGGAGCACTAACACAGATACGCAGTATTTT

clone_size: many
d_call: TRBD2
j_call: TRBJ2-3
v_call: TRBV9
cdr3_aa: CASSVDAGTSGTDTQYF
cdr3_nt: TGTGCCAGCAGCGTAGACGCCGGGACTAGCGGCACAGATACGCAGTATTTT

clone_size: many
d_call: TRBD2
j_call: TRBJ2-7
v_call: TRBV14
cdr3_aa: CASSPLRGLESGEQYF
cdr3_nt: TGTGCCAGCAGCCCTCTCCGCGGACTAGAGTCAGGCGAGCAGTACTTC

clone_size: many
d_call: -
j_call: TRBJ1-1
v_call: TRBV6-5
cdr3_aa: CASSYLDKTEAFF
cdr3_nt: TGTGCCAGCAGTTACCTCGACAAAACCGAAGCTTTCTTT

clone_size: many
d_call: TRBD2
j_call: TRBJ2-3
v_call: TRBV2
cdr3_aa: CASTPGLAGRIADTQYF
cdr3_nt: TGTGCCAGCACCCCGGGACTAGCGGGGAGAATAGCAGATACGCAGTATTTT

clone_size: many
d_call: -
j_call: TRBJ2-7
v_call: TRBV7-9
cdr3_aa: CASSSLAFYEQYF
cdr3_nt: TGTGCCAGCAGCTCCCTAGCGTTCTACGAGCAGTACTTC

clone_size: few
d_call: -
j_call: TRBJ2-4
v_call: TRBV5-1
cdr3_aa: CASSLGRDGSNIQYF
cdr3_nt: TGCGCCAGCAGCTTGGGGCGGGATGGTTCGAACATTCAGTACTTC

clone_size: -
d_call: -
j_call: TRBJ1-1
v_call: TRBV19
cdr3_aa: CATSLTGTEAFF
cdr3_nt: TGTGCCACTAGCTTGACGGGCACCGAAGCTTTCTTT